The 25 T cell receptor beta chains listed next were all sequenced from one sample in a study of cytomegalovirus exposure and HLA in healthy donors. Profiling relied on immunoSEQ multiplex PCR, and the TCRdb table lists in-frame clones only, not all of them. The table has 150,000 or so clones, less than 95% seen once. The material sequenced was PBMCs. Receptor source: a man aged 18 to 29 in good health and CMV-seropositive.

This clone was counted once. The chain uses TRBV19 and TRBJ2-7, with TRBD2 matching 9 bases. There are 16 residues in the CDR3. The germline V gene encodes CDR1 LNHDA and CDR2 SQIVND (reference sequence). The V and J ends lost 5 bases and 7 bases, in that order; junction bases with no gene match: 15. The CDR3 region is CASSPWGASGTGEQYF. The DNA of the CDR3 is TGTGCCAGTAGTCCTTGGGGGGCTAGCGGGACTGGAGAGCAGTACTTC.

J is TRBJ2-2 and V is TRBV19; tentatively, D is TRBD2 (6 bases). CDR1 and CDR2 (germline): LNHDA, SQIVND (reference sequence). The V end was cut by 6 bases, the J end by 0 bases, with 14 bases between. The CDR3 totals 16 residues. The CDR3 nucleotides are TGTGCCAGTAGAGTAGCTGGAGGGACGAACACCGGGGAGCTGTTTTTT. It codes for CASRVAGGTNTGELFF. Full variable domain (rest looked up from reference TRBV19 and TRBJ2-2): DGGITQSPKYLFRKEGQNVTLSCEQNLNHDAMYWYRQDPGQGLRLIYYSQIVNDFQKGDIAEGYSVSREKKESFPLTVTSAQKNPTAFYLCASRVAGGTNTGELFFGEGSRLTVL.

The chain couples TRBV19 to TRBJ2-7, with TRBD1 as a possible D gene (6 bases). Trimming removed 5 bases at V and 5 bases at J, with 10 bases between. Germline lookup yields CDR1 LNHDA and CDR2 SQIVND (reference sequence). This CDR3 is built from 12 residues. CDR3 DNA sequence: TGTGCCAGTAGTTCAGGGGACGACGAGCAGTACTTC. It specifies CASSSGDDEQYF.

This chain connects TRBV18 to TRBJ2-2, with 10 nucleotides matching TRBD1. Germline V gene data show CDR1 as KGHSH and CDR2 as LQKENI. Trimming removed 3 bases from V and 5 bases from J; junction bases left unmatched: 6. The CDR3 totals 16 residues. The CDR3 protein is CASSPPGQGYTGELFF. In DNA, the CDR3 is TGTGCCAGCTCACCGCCGGGACAGGGGTATACCGGGGAGCTGTTTTTT.

The V call is TRBV27, the J call TRBJ2-1; 7 positions match TRBD2. With V trimmed by 2 bases and J by 15 bases, 7 bases remained unmatched. In germline, CDR1 is MNHEY, CDR2 SMNVEV (reference sequence). CDR3 length: 12 residues. This chain's CDR3 is CASSLLGGGVFF. The CDR3 nucleotides read TGTGCCAGCAGTTTACTAGGCGGGGGAGTGTTCTTC.

This clone has only one observation. Its ends do not fully match the called genes, so a read error is possible. The chain carries TRBV7-7 and TRBJ1-3; no definite D call. CDR1 is SSHAT, CDR2 FNYEAQ, per germline (reference sequence). This CDR3 is built from 13 residues. The CDR3 DNA is TGTGCTAGCAGCTTAAATGAAGCGGGCACCATATATTTT. Protein product: CASSLNEAGTIYF.

The rearrangement uses TRBV2 and TRBJ2-7; tentative D call: TRBD1 (6 bases). V gave up 8 bases and J gave up 2 bases, with 10 bases separating them. The CDR3 consists of 12 residues. CDR1 and CDR2 (germline): SNHLY, FYNNEI. The CDR3 loop reads CASQGTPYEQYF. The CDR3, as DNA: TGTGCCAGCCAGGGGACCCCCTACGAGCAGTACTTC.

The CDR3 coding sequence is TGTGCCAGCAGCCTAAGGCCTAGCGGGATGGAGACCCAGTACTTC. Its protein is CASSLRPSGMETQYF. The chain carries TRBV11-2 and TRBJ2-5; 9 bases agree with TRBD2. Looked up from germline, CDR1 is SGHAT and CDR2 is FQNNGV. The CDR3 consists of 15 residues. V gave up 5 bases and J gave up 5 bases; unmatched junction bases: 9.

The V call is TRBV19, the J call TRBJ1-1; 10 nucleotides line up with TRBD1. This CDR3 has 14 amino acids. CDR1 and CDR2 (germline): LNHDA, SQIVND (reference sequence). Unmatched junction bases numbered 4, after V lost 4 bases and J lost 5 bases. The DNA for the CDR3 is TGTGCCAGTAGTAGCTGGGACAGGGGAACTGAAGCTTTCTTT. Translating it yields CASSSWDRGTEAFF.

This CDR3 is CASSAVSGSYNEQFF. The DNA for the CDR3 is TGTGCCAGCAGTGCAGTGTCGGGTTCCTACAATGAGCAGTTCTTC. The chain uses TRBV6-1 and TRBJ2-1, with D uncertain. The germline gives CDR1 MNHNS, CDR2 SASEGT. The ends were cut back, 4 bases at V and 1 base at J, with 11 bases in the middle. This CDR3 has 15 amino acids.

J is TRBJ2-3 and V is TRBV27, with 11 positions matching TRBD2. The CDR3 totals 15 residues. CDR1 is MNHEY, CDR2 SMNVEV, per germline (reference sequence). V shed 5 bases, J shed 6 bases, and the junction held 7 bases outside the gene matches. The CDR3 bases are TGTGCCAGCAGTCCAGGGACTAGCGGTATCGATACGCAGTATTTT. Translating it yields CASSPGTSGIDTQYF.

This chain connects TRBV2 to TRBJ1-5; D is unresolved. This CDR3 contains 13 residues. V was cut by 8 bases and J by 0 bases, with 8 bases left in between. The germline V gene encodes CDR1 SNHLY and CDR2 FYNNEI. CDR3 DNA: TGTGCCAGCTGTGCGGTTAGCAATCAGCCCCAGCATTTT. Protein sequence: CASCAVSNQPQHF. Supplemented by reference TRBV2 and TRBJ1-5, the full variable domain reads EPEVTQTPSHQVTQMGQEVILRCVPISNHLYFYWYRQILGQKVEFLVSFYNNEISEKSEIFDDQFSVERPDGSNFTLKIRSTKLEDSAMYFCASCAVSNQPQHFGDGTRLSIL.

This clone was counted a single time. This chain connects TRBV5-1 to TRBJ1-6; maybe TRBD1 (5 bases). In germline, CDR1 is SGHRS, CDR2 YFSETQ. Trimming removed 0 bases at V and 9 bases at J, with 16 bases between. The length of the CDR3 is 16 residues. The CDR3 DNA reads as TGCGCCAGCAGCTTGGGTGGGCAGGGATCGGGTTCACCCCTCCACTTT. It specifies CASSLGGQGSGSPLHF.

V is TRBV5-1 and J is TRBJ2-1; TRBD2 matches at 13 bases. This CDR3 comprises 16 residues. The germline gives CDR1 SGHRS, CDR2 YFSETQ. V dropped 0 bases and J dropped 10; count of bases not matched to a gene: 7. The CDR3 nucleotides read TGCGCCAGCAGCTTGGCGACTAGCGGGGGGATAGGGGAGCAGTTCTTC. Encoded protein: CASSLATSGGIGEQFF.

This chain joins TRBV5-6 and TRBJ1-4, with 7 bases fitting TRBD1. Losses at the gene ends were 4 bases for V and 4 bases for J; bases not matched to a gene: 10. The CDR3 length is 16 residues. Germline V gives CDR1 SGHDT, CDR2 YYEEEE. CDR3 sequence reads: CASSLQGDRFNEKLFF. The CDR3 DNA is TGTGCCAGCAGCCTGCAAGGGGACAGATTTAATGAAAAACTGTTTTTT.

This sequence joins TRBV9 and TRBJ2-3; 9 bases line up with TRBD2. Trimming took 4 bases from V and 3 from J; bases not matched to a gene: 9. There are 16 residues in the CDR3. Germline assignment: CDR1 SGDLS and CDR2 YYNGEE. The CDR3 loop reads CASSPTAGGYTDTQYF. In DNA, the CDR3 is TGTGCCAGCAGCCCTACGGCGGGAGGGTATACAGATACGCAGTATTTT.

This chain links TRBV30 with TRBJ2-7; 7 bases agree with TRBD1. Germline trimming cut 5 bases from V and 2 bases from J; bases unmatched to any gene: 3. The CDR3 consists of 12 residues. The germline V gene encodes CDR1 GTSNPN and CDR2 SVGIG (reference sequence). The CDR3 here is CAWRTGPYEQYF. As DNA, the CDR3 is TGTGCCTGGCGGACAGGACCCTACGAGCAGTACTTC. Full variable domain (missing parts from reference TRBV30 and TRBJ2-7): SQTIHQWPATLVQPVGSPLSLECTVEGTSNPNLYWYRQAAGRGLQLLFYSVGIGQISSEVPQNLSASRPQDRQFILSSKKLLLSDSGFYLCAWRTGPYEQYFGPGTRLTVT.

This chain connects TRBV28 to TRBJ1-5; D is unclear. V was shortened by 6 bases and J by 7 bases, with 13 bases between the two germline ends. The CDR3 length is 13 residues. Germline V lookup: CDR1 MDHEN, CDR2 SYDVKM. As DNA, the CDR3 is TGTGCCAGCAGGGATGGAATGGGCCAGCCCCAGCATTTT. The encoded protein is CASRDGMGQPQHF.

This chain connects TRBV4-2 to TRBJ2-1, with TRBD2 matching 10 bases. The junction had 9 bases not matched to a gene; V was cut back by 0 bases and J by 7 bases. There are 17 residues in the CDR3. The germline CDR1 and CDR2 sequences are LGHNA and YNFKEQ. The CDR3 loop is CASSQEKLAGTGNEQFF. The CDR3 DNA sequence: TGTGCCAGCAGCCAAGAGAAACTAGCGGGAACGGGGAATGAGCAGTTCTTC.

The rearrangement joins TRBV18 to TRBJ1-4; D is ambiguous. Per the germline V gene, CDR1 is KGHSH and CDR2 is LQKENI. V shed 1 base and J shed 7 bases, with 16 bases lying between them. The CDR3 contains 16 residues. CDR3 protein: CASSPQTEAASEKLFF. The CDR3 coding sequence is TGTGCCAGCTCACCACAGACCGAGGCCGCCAGTGAAAAACTGTTTTTT.

V gene TRBV28 combines with J gene TRBJ2-3; TRBD2 aligns across 11 bases. Germline CDR1 MDHEN, CDR2 SYDVKM. The CDR3 extends over 16 amino acids. V gave up 7 bases and J gave up 2 bases; unmatched junction bases: 8. This chain's CDR3 is CASTFSGLADTDTQYF. In DNA form, the CDR3 reads TGTGCCAGCACATTTTCGGGACTAGCGGACACAGATACGCAGTATTTT.

V gene TRBV5-1 combines with J gene TRBJ2-7; 12 bases line up with TRBD2. The germline V gene encodes CDR1 SGHRS and CDR2 YFSETQ. Trimming removed 2 bases from V and 0 bases from J; junction bases left unmatched: 15. The CDR3 spans 20 residues. The DNA for the CDR3 is TGCGCCAGCAGCTTAATAACAAGAGGACTAGCGGGGACTACCTCCTACGAGCAGTACTTC. This gives the protein CASSLITRGLAGTTSYEQYF.

J is TRBJ2-7 and V is TRBV4-2, with D perhaps matching TRBD1 (6 bases). CDR1 and CDR2 (germline): LGHNA, YNFKEQ. The CDR3 is 17 residues long. Trimming stripped 2 bases from V and 3 bases from J, with 20 bases between. In nucleotides, the CDR3 is TGTGCCAGCAGCCAACTTCTAGACGCAGGGACATTCTACGAGCAGTACTTC. Its translation: CASSQLLDAGTFYEQYF.

This chain uses TRBV29-1 with TRBJ1-2; D is uncertain. V lost 6 bases and J 3 bases, leaving 14 bases between the germline ends. CDR1 SQVTM and CDR2 ANQGSEA come from the germline V gene. This CDR3 has 13 amino acids. The CDR3 DNA sequence: TGCAGCGTGGTTCGGGATTTAGACTATGGCTACACCTTC. Protein sequence: CSVVRDLDYGYTF.

J is TRBJ2-5 and V is TRBV11-3; TRBD2 aligns across 16 bases. In germline, CDR1 is SGHNT, CDR2 YENEEA. This CDR3 contains 17 residues. The ends lost 5 bases at V and 5 bases at J; junction bases unmatched: 8. The CDR3 nucleotides read TGTGCCAGCAGCCAGGGGACTAGCGGGAGGGAAGAGGAGACCCAGTACTTC. Its translation: CASSQGTSGREEETQYF.